Given below is one T cell receptor (beta chain) in context. This entry belongs to a study of PD-L1 blockade in urothelial cancer. Study overall: Administration of atezolizumab to patients began at some point between 2013 and 2015, at 1,200 mg intravenously every 3 weeks. Timepoints chosen for blood analysis were 3 weeks (second dose) and 6 weeks after treatment start.

Described time point: pretreatment peripheral blood. Patients had locally advanced or metastatic urothelial carcinoma. Pretreatment sampling and on-treatment sampling together yielded between 1 and 8 samples for each patient. Deletions cut 2 bases from V and 2 bases from J, with 9 bases between. The CDR3 is 14 amino acids. Germline V gives CDR1 MNHEY, CDR2 SVGAGI. Assay: immunoSEQ multiplex PCR; the TCRdb copy retains only in-frame clones and omits some. The table includes approximately 50,000 clones, roughly 80% detected once. The sequencing used PBMCs, collected around atezolizumab (anti-PD-L1) treatment. The chain carries TRBV6-5 and TRBJ1-2, with a weak D call TRBD1 (5 bases). This clonotype was obtained from a man aged 65 to 79 with urothelial cancer. CDR3 sequence: CASSYLRANYGYTF. The CDR3 coding sequence is TGTGCCAGCAGTTACCTCAGGGCGAACTATGGCTACACCTTC.